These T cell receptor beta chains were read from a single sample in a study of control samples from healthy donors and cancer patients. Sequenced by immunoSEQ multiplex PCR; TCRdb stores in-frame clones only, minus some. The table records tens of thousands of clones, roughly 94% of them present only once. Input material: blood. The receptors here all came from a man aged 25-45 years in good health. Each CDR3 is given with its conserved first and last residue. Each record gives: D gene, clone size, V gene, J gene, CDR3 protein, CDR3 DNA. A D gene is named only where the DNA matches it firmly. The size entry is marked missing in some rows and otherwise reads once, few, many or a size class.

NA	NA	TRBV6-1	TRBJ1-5	CASSGRPRGMGSNQPQHF	TGTGCCAGCAGTGGACGGCCGAGGGGGATGGGTAGCAATCAGCCCCAGCATTTT
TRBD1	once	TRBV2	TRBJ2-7	CASSEDGTGRYEQYF	TGTGCCAGCAGTGAAGACGGGACAGGGAGGTACGAGCAGTACTTC
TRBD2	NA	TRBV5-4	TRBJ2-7	CASSQREGAGEQYF	TGTGCCAGCAGTCAGCGGGAGGGGGCGGGGGAGCAGTACTTC
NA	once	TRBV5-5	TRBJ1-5	CASSSRQDTQPQHF	TGTGCCAGCAGTTCGAGACAGGATACTCAGCCCCAGCATTTT
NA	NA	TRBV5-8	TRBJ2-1	CASSYNEQFF	TGTGCCAGCTCCTACAATGAGCAGTTCTTC
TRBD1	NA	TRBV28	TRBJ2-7	CASSAQGVGYEQYF	TGTGCCAGCAGTGCGCAGGGGGTTGGCTACGAGCAGTACTTC
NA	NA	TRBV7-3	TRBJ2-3	CASSPSREGLTDTQYF	TGTGCCAGCAGCCCCAGCCGGGAAGGGCTCACAGATACGCAGTATTTT
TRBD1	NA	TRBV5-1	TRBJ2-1	CASSLEGTGQLEQFF	TGCGCCAGCAGCTTGGAGGGGACAGGCCAATTGGAGCAGTTCTTC
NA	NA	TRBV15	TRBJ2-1	CATGRASPYNEQFF	TGTGCCACAGGCCGGGCTAGTCCTTACAATGAGCAGTTCTTC
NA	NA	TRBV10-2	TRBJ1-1	CASSERRREAFF	TGCGCCAGCAGTGAACGAAGGAGAGAAGCTTTCTTT
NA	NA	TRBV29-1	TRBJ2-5	CSVGHRVGGTQYF	TGCAGCGTTGGACATAGGGTGGGGGGGACCCAGTACTTC
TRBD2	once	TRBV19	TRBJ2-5	CASSIASGSSETQYF	TGTGCCAGTAGTATTGCTAGCGGGAGCTCGGAGACCCAGTACTTC
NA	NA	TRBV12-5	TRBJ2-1	CASGLLSGSYNEQFF	TGTGCTAGTGGTTTGCTATCTGGCTCCTACAATGAGCAGTTCTTC
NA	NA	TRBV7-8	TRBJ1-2	CASSFQAENYGYTF	TGTGCCAGCAGCTTTCAGGCAGAAAACTATGGCTACACCTTC
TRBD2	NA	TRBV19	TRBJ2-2	CASKGGSASNTGELFF	TGTGCCAGTAAGGGCGGGAGCGCTTCGAACACCGGGGAGCTGTTTTTT
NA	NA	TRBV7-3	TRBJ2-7	CASSSYLNPYEQYF	TGTGCCAGCAGCTCGTATCTAAATCCCTACGAGCAGTACTTC